This TCR beta chain originates from a study of human CD8 memory T cell subsets. Study outcomes and limitations: By Chao1 estimates, precursor exhausted T cells appeared less diverse than stem-like memory T cells. Diversity, measured as normalized Shannon-Wiener diversity, was similarly high in stem-like memory and precursor exhausted T cells. Effector memory cells did not share this. Apart from T cell receptor beta chains, no chains were sequenced in the study.

Generation of TCR beta libraries used UMI-labeled 5' RACE. TCRdb reprocessed the 5' RACE reads and stores each CDR3 protein as one record, lacking DNA. The listing records fewer than 15,000 distinct CDR3 sequences. CDR1 SQVTM and CDR2 ANQGSEA come from the germline V gene. There are 16 residues in the CDR3. In regard to this clonotype: What it binds is unknown.

The chain joins TRBV29-1 to TRBJ2-7; there is no DNA to check the TCRdb D call of TRBD1. The clonotype was recovered from a human donor in good health. Sequences were obtained from CD8+ T cells from PBMCs. The CDR3 reads CSVEIRGVSPSYEQYF.